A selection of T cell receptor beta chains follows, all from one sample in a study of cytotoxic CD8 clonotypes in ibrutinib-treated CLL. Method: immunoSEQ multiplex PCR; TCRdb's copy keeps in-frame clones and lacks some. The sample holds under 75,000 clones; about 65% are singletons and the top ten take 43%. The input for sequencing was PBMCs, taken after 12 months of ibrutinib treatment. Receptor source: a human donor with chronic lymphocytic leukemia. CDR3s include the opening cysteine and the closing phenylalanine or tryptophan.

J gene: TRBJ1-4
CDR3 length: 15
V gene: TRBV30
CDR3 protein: CAWSVRGPEDEKLFF

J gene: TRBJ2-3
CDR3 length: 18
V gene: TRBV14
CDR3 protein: CASSLSRLTSGGTDTQYF

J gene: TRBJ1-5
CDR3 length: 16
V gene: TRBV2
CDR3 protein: CASSEPRRTGNQPQHF

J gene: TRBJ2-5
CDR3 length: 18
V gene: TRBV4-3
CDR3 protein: CASSQEIQLAGGQETQYF

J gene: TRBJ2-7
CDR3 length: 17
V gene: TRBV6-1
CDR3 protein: CASSALGRKVYTYEQYF

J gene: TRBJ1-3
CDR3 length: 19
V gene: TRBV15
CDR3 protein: CATSRDSRGSDRSGNTIYF

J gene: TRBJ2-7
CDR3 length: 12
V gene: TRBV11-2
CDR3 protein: CASSLSTYEQYF

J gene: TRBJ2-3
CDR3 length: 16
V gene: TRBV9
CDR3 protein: CASSPRVRLNTDTQYF

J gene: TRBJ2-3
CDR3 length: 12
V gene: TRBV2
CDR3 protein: CASCYSTDTQYF

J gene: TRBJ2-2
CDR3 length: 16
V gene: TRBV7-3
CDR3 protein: CASTRTGTPNTGELFF

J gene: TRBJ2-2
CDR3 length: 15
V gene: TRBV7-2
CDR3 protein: CASSLDRGWSGELFF

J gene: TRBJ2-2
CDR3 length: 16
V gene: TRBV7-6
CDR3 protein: CASSLGLAANTGELFF

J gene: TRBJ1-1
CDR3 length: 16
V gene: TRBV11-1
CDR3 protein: CASSLAVPTGTTEAFF

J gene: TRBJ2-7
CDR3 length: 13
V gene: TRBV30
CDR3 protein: CACQEGALYEQYF

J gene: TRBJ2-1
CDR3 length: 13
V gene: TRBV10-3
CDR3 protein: CATRLDRANEQFF

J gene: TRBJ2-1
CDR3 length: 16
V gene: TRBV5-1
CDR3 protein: CASSSLTSGRYNEQFF

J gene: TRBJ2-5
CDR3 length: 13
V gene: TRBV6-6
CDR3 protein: CASSYSLHKTQYF

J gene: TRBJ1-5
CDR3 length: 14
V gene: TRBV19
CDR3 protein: CASSSRRGNQPQHF

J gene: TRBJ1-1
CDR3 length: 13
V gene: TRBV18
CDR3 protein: CASSLGRDTEAFF

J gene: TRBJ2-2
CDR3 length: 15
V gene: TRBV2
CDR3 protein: CASSRDSQNTGELFF

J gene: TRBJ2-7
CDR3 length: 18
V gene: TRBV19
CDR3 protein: CASSIRGGGLAGVYEQYF

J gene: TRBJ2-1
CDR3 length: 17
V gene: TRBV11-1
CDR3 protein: CASSLDSGPWERNEQFF

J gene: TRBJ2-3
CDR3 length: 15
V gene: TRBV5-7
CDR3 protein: CASSVRQAITDTQYF

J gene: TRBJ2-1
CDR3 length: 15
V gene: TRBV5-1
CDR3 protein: CASSGGLAGGDEQFF

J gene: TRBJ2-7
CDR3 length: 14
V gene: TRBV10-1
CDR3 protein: CASSELGTPYEQYF

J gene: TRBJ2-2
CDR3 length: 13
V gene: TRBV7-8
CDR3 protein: CASSRSRTGELFF

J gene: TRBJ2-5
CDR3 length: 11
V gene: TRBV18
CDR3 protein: CASSPEETQYF

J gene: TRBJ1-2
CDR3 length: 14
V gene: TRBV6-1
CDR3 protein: CASSEPPPIGGYTF